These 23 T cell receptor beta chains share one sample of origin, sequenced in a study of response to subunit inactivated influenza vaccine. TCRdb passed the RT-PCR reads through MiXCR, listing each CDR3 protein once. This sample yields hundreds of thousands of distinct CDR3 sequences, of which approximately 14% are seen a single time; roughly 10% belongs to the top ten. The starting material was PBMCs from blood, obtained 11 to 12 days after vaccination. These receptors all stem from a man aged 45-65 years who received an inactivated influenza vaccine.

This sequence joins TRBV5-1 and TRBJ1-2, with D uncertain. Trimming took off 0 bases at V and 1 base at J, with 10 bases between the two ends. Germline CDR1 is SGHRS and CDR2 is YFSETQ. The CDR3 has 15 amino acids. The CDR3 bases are TGCGCCAGCAGCTTGGACGGCCGCGTTAACTATGGCTACACCTTC. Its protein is CASSLDGRVNYGYTF.

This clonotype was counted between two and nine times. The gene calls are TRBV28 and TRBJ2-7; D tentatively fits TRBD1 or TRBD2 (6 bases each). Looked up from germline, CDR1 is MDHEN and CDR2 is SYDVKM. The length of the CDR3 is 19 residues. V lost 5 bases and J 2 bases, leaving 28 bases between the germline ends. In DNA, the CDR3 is TGTGCCAGCAGTCAACTAGTGCGACGGCGGGACATACCCCCCTACGAGCAGTACTTC. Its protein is CASSQLVRRRDIPPYEQYF.

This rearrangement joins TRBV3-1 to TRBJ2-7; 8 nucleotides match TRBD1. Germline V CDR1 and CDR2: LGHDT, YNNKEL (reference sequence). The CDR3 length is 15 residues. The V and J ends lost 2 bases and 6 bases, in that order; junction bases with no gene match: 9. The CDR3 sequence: CASSQWTGYFSEQYF. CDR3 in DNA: TGTGCCAGCAGCCAATGGACAGGGTATTTCAGCGAGCAGTACTTC.

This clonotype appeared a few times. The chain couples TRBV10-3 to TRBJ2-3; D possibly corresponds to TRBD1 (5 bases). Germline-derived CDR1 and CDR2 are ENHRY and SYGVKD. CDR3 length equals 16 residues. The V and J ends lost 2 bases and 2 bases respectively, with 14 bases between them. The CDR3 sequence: CAISEHEQENTDTQYF. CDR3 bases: TGTGCCATCAGTGAGCACGAACAGGAGAACACAGATACGCAGTATTTT.

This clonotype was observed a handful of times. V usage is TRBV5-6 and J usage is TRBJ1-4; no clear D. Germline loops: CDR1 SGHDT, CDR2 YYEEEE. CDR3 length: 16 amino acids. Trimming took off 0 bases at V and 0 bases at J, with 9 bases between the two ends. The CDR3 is CASSLGRRATNEKLFF. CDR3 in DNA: TGTGCCAGCAGCTTGGGACGGCGTGCAACTAATGAAAAACTGTTTTTT.

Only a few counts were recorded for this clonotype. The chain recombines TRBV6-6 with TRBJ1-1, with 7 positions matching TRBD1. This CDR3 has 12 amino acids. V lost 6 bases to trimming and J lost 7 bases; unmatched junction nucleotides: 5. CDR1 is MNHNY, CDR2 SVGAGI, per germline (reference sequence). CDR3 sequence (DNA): TGTGCCAGCAGCCAATACAGGGGTGAAGCTTTCTTT. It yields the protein CASSQYRGEAFF.

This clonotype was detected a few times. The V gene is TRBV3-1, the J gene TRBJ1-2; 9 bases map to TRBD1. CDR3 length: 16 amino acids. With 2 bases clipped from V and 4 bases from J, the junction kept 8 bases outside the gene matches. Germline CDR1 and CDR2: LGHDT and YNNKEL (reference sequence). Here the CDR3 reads CASSQRTRDRAYGYTF. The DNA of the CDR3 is TGTGCCAGCAGCCAACGAACCCGGGACAGGGCCTATGGCTACACCTTC.

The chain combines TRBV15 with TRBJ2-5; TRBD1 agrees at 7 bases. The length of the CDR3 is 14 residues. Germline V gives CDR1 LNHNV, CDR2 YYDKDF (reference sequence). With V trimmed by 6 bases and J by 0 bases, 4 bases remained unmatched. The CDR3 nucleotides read TGTGCCACCAGACAGACAGGGAACCAAGAGACCCAGTACTTC. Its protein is CATRQTGNQETQYF. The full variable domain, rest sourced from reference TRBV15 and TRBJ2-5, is DAMVIQNPRYQVTQFGKPVTLSCSQTLNHNVMYWYQQKSSQAPKLLFHYYDKDFNNEADTPDNFQSRRPNTSFCFLDIRSPGLGDTAMYLCATRQTGNQETQYFGPGTRLLVL.

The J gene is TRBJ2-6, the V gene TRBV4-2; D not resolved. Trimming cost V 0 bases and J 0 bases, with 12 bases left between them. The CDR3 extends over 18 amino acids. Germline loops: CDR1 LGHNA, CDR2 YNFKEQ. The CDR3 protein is CASSQDRSGFSGANVLTF. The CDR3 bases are TGTGCCAGCAGCCAAGATCGGTCAGGTTTCTCTGGGGCCAACGTCCTGACTTTC.

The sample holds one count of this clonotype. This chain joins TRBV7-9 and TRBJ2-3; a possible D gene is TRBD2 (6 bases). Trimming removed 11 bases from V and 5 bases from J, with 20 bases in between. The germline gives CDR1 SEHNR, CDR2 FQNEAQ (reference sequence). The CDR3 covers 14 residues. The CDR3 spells CAANGGPRVDTQYF. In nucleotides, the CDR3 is TGTGCCGCAAACGGGGGACCGCGGGTAGATACGCAGTATTTT.

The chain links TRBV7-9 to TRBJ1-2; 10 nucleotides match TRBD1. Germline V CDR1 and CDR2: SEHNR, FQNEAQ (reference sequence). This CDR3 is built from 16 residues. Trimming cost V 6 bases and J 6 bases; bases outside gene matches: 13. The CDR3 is CASSYIRGQGLDGYTF. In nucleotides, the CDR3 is TGTGCCAGCAGTTACATTAGGGGACAGGGGCTTGATGGCTACACCTTC.

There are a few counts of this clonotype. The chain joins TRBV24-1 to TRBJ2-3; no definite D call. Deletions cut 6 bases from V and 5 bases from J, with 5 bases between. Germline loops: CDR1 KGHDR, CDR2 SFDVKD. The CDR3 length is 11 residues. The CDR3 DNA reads TGTGCCACCAGTAGAGGAGATACGCAGTATTTT. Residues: CATSRGDTQYF.

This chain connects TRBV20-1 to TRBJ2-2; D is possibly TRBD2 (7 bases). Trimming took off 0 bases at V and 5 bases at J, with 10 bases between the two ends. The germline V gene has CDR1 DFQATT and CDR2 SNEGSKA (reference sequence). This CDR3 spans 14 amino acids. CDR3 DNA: TGCAGTGCTAGAGAAGGGGGGGGGACCGGGGAGCTGTTTTTT. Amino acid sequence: CSAREGGGTGELFF.

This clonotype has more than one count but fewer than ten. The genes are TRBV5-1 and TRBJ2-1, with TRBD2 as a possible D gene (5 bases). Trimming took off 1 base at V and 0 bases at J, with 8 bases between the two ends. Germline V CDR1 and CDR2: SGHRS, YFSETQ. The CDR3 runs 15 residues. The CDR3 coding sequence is TGCGCCAGCAGCTTGAGTGCGGGCTCCTACAATGAGCAGTTCTTC. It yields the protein CASSLSAGSYNEQFF.

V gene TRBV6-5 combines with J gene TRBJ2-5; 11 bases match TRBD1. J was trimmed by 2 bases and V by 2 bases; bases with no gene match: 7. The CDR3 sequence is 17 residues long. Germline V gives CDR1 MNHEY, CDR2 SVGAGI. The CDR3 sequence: CASSYGGTGGPQETQYF. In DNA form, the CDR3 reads TGTGCCAGCAGTTACGGGGGGACAGGGGGGCCACAAGAGACCCAGTACTTC.

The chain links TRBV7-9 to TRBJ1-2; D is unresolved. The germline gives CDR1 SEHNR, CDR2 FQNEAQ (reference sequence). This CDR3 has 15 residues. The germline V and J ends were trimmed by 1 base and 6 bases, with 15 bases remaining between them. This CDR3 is CASSLGAVRVHGYTF. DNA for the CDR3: TGTGCCAGCAGCTTAGGGGCTGTTAGGGTGCATGGCTACACCTTC.

The CDR3 region is CASSRPLAGELFF. The CDR3 DNA reads TGTGCCAGCAGCCGTCCGCTAGCGGGGGAGCTGTTTTTT. The chain combines TRBV7-2 with TRBJ2-2, with D possibly matching TRBD2 (6 bases). V lost 5 bases and J 8 bases, leaving 12 bases between the germline ends. CDR3 length equals 13 residues. Looked up from germline, CDR1 is SGHTA and CDR2 is FQGNSA. Drawing the rest from reference TRBV7-2 and TRBJ2-2, the complete variable domain is GAGVSQSPSNKVTEKGKDVELRCDPISGHTALYWYRQSLGQGLEFLIYFQGNSAPDKSGLPSDRFSAERTGGSVSTLTIQRTQQEDSAVYLCASSRPLAGELFFGEGSRLTVL.

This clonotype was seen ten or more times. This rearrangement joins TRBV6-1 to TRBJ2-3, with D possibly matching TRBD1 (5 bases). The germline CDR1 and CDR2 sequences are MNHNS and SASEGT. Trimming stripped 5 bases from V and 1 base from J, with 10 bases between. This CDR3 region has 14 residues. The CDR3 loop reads CASSRGLGTDTQYF. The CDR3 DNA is TGTGCCAGCAGTAGGGGCTTGGGCACAGATACGCAGTATTTT.

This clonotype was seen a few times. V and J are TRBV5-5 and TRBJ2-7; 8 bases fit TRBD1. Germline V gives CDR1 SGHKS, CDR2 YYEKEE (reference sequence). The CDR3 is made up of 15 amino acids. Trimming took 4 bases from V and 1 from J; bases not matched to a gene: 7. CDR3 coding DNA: TGTGCCAGCAGCAGACCGGGACAGGTTTCCTACGAGCAGTACTTC. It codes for CASSRPGQVSYEQYF.

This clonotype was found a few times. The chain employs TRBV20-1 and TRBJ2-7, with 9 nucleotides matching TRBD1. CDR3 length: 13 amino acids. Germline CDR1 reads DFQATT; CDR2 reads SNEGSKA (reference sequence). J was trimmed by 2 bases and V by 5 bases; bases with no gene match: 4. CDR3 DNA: TGCAGTGCTCAGCGACAGGGGGCCTACGAGCAGTACTTC. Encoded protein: CSAQRQGAYEQYF.

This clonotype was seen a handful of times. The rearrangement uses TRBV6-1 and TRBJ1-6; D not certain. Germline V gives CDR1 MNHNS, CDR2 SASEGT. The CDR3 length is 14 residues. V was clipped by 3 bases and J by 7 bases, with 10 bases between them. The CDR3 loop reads CASSDLHANSPLHF. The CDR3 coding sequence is TGTGCCAGCAGTGATCTCCACGCCAATTCACCCCTCCACTTT.

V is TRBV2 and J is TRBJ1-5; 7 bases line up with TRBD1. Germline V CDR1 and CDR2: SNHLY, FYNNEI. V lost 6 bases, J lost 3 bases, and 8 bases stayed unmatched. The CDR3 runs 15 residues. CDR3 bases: TGTGCCAGCAGGCCAGACAGGGCTACCAATCAGCCCCAGCATTTT. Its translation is CASRPDRATNQPQHF.

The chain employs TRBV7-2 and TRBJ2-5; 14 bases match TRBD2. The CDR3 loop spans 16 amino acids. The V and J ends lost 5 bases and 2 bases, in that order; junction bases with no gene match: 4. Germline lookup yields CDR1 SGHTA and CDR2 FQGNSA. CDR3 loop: CASSRTSGGKQETQYF. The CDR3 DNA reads TGTGCCAGCAGCAGGACTAGCGGGGGGAAGCAAGAGACCCAGTACTTC. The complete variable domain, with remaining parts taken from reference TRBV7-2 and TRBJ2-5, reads GAGVSQSPSNKVTEKGKDVELRCDPISGHTALYWYRQSLGQGLEFLIYFQGNSAPDKSGLPSDRFSAERTGGSVSTLTIQRTQQEDSAVYLCASSRTSGGKQETQYFGPGTRLLVL.